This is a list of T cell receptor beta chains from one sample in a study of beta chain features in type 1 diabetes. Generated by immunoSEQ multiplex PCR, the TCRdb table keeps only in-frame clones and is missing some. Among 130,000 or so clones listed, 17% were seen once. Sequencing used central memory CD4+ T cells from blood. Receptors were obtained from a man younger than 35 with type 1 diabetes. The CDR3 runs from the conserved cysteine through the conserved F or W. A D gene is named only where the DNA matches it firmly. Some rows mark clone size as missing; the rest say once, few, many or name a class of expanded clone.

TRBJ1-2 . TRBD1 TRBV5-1 TGCGCCAGCAGCTCGGGACAGACTACTAACTATGGCTACACCTTC CASSSGQTTNYGYTF
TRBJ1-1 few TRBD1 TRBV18 TGTGCCAGCTCACCCTCTGGACAGGGAGAAGCTTTCTTT CASSPSGQGEAFF
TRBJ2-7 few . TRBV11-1 TGTGCCAGCAGCTTAGACCACGAGCAGTACTTC CASSLDHEQYF
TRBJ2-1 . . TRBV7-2 TGTGCCAGCAGCTTAGAACATCGCCGGGAGCAGTTCTTC CASSLEHRREQFF
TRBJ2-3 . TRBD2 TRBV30 TGTGCCTGGAGTGTGACTAGCGGGAGGAGTGTTACGCAGTATTTT CAWSVTSGRSVTQYF
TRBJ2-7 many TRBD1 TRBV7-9 TGTGCCAGCAGCAGAGGAACAGGGGGACTGTTCTACGAGCAGTACTTC CASSRGTGGLFYEQYF
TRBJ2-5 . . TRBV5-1 TGCGCCAGCAGCGTAGACTCGGTCCAGGAGACCCAGTACTTC CASSVDSVQETQYF
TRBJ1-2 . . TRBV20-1 TGCAGTCCTGAGGTTACGGGAGACTACACCTTC CSPEVTGDYTF
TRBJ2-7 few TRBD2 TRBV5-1 TGCGCCAGCAGCTTGATGACTAGCGGTAGCTCCTACGAGCAGTACTTC CASSLMTSGSSYEQYF
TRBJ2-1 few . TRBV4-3 TGCGCCAGCAGCCAAGATCAGGGAAAAAGCTCCTACAATGAGCAGTTCTTC CASSQDQGKSSYNEQFF
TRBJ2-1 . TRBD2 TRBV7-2 TGTGCCAGCAGCTCAGGGACTAGCGGGAGTTGGGCTGAGCAGTTCTTC CASSSGTSGSWAEQFF
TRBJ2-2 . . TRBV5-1 TGCGCCAGCAGCGTCGGGGGCTTGAACACCGGGGAGCTGTTTTTT CASSVGGLNTGELFF
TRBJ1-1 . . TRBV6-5 TGTGCCAGTTTCAGGGGCCTTGGGACTGAAGCTTTCTTT CASFRGLGTEAFF
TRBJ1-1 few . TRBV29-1 TGCAGCACCCGACAGACGAACACTGAAGCTTTCTTT CSTRQTNTEAFF
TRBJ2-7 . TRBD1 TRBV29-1 TGCAGCGTGGGGACAGGGGGGCTTCCCTACGAGCAGTACTTC CSVGTGGLPYEQYF
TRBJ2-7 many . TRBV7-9 TGTGCCAGCAGCCCCCTCCCAAGAAGCCACGAGCAGTACTTC CASSPLPRSHEQYF
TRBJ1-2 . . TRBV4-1 TGCGCCAGCAGCCAATCACCTTCGGTCGTCTATGGCTACACCTTC CASSQSPSVVYGYTF
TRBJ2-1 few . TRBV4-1 TGCGCCAGCAGCCAAGGGTTGCGGGGCAATGAGCAGTTCTTC CASSQGLRGNEQFF
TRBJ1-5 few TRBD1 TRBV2 TGTGCCAGCAGGGACAGGGCGTATAGCAATCAGCCCCAGCATTTT CASRDRAYSNQPQHF
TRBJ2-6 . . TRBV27 TGTGCCAGCAGTTTCTCTGGGGCCAACGTCCTGACTTTC CASSFSGANVLTF
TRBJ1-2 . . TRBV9 TGTGCCAGCAGCGTAGACAACAGGGAAGGGTATGGCTACACCTTC CASSVDNREGYGYTF
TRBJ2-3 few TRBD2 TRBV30 TGTGCCTGCCAGCGGGGGGGCCGCGCAGATACGCAGTATTTT CACQRGGRADTQYF
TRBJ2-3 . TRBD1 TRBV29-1 TGCAGCGTTGGGGGACAGGGGGCGACAGATACGCAGTATTTT CSVGGQGATDTQYF
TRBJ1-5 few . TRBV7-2 TGTGCCAGCGGGGTAAGGGGAGATCAGCCCCAGCATTTT CASGVRGDQPQHF
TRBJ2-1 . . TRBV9 TGTGCCAGCAGCGTCGGGGTGAACAATGAGCAGTTCTTC CASSVGVNNEQFF
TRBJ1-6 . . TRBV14 TGTGCCAGCAGCCAGGGATTCAATTCACCCCTCCACTTT CASSQGFNSPLHF
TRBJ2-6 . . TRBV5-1 TGCGCCAGCAGCTTTGAGGGGGCCAACGTCCTGACTTTC CASSFEGANVLTF
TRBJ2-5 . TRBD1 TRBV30 TGTGCCTGGAGTTCCGCCAGGGGGACACCTACCCAAGAGACCCAGTACTTC CAWSSARGTPTQETQYF
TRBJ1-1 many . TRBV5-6 TGTGCCAGCAGCTCTTTAGACAGGTCCATGAACACTGAAGCTTTCTTT CASSSLDRSMNTEAFF
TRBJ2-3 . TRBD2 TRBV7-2 TGTGCCAGCAGCTCAGCGGGGGTGGGCCCCACAGATACGCAGTATTTT CASSSAGVGPTDTQYF
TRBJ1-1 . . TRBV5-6 TGTGCCAGCAGCCGCCCGGACAGAAACACTGAAGCTTTCTTT CASSRPDRNTEAFF
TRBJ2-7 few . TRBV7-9 TGTGCCAGCAGCACCGACTCAGACGAGCAGTACTTC CASSTDSDEQYF
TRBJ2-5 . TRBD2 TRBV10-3 TGTGCCATCGGCGGGACTAGCGGGGGGCAAGAGACCCAGTACTTC CAIGGTSGGQETQYF
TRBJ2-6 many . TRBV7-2 TGTGCCAGCAGCTTACAAGGACAGTGGGCCAACGTCCTGACTTTC CASSLQGQWANVLTF
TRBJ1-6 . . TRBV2 TGTGCCAGCAGTGATCAAGACGGCCCTTATTCACCCCTCCACTTT CASSDQDGPYSPLHF
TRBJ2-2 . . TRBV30 . CARSRERPGSCFF
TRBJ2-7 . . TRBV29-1 TGCAGCGTTACCGGGACGCAGAGGGGCGAGCAGTACTTC CSVTGTQRGEQYF
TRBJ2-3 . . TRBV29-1 TGCAGCGTGGGGGCCGCGGGAGATACGCAGTATTTT CSVGAAGDTQYF
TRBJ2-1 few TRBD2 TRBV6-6 TGTGCCAGCAGTTACTCGGGACTAGCGGGGGGGGAGCAGTTCTTC CASSYSGLAGGEQFF
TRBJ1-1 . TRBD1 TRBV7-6 TGTGCCAGCACCCTCGTTCGGGACAGCGAAGCTTTCTTT CASTLVRDSEAFF
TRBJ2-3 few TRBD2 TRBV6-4 TGTGCCAGCAGCGCGGGGGACGACACAGATACGCAGTATTTT CASSAGDDTDTQYF
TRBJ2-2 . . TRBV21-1 TGTGCCAGCAGCAGCTGCACCGGGGAGCTGTTTTTT CASSSCTGELFF
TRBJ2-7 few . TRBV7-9 TGTGCCAGCAGCTTAACAGGGAGCTCCTACGAGCAGTACTTC CASSLTGSSYEQYF
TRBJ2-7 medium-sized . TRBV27 TGTGCCAGCAGAAGACAGGCGGATGCCTCCTACGAGCAGTACTTC CASRRQADASYEQYF
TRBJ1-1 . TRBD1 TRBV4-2 TGTGCCAGCAGCCAGGGGACAGAGATGAACACTGAAGCTTTCTTT CASSQGTEMNTEAFF
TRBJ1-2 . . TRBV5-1 TGCGCCAGCACCTCAGGGGTGGTCGGCTATGGCTACACCTTC CASTSGVVGYGYTF
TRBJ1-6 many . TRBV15 TGTGCCACCAGCGTCAGCCAAGGGCAATCACCCCTCCACTTT CATSVSQGQSPLHF
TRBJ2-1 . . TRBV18 TGTGCCAGCTCCAATTCCCTGGAAAATGAGCAGTTCTTC CASSNSLENEQFF
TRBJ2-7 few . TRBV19 TGTGCCAGTAGTACCGACGGGGACGAGCAGTACTTC CASSTDGDEQYF
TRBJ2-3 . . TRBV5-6 TGTGCCAGCAGCTTGGGGTCGAGCACAGATACGCAGTATTTT CASSLGSSTDTQYF
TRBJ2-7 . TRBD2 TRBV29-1 TGCAGCGTTGTTGGGACTAGATACGAGCAGTACTTC CSVVGTRYEQYF
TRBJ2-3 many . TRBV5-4 TGTGCCAGCAGCTCCATAAGTGATACGCAGTATTTT CASSSISDTQYF
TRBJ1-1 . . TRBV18 TGTGCCAGCTCACCACCCGACCGAGTCCTGATGAACACTGAAGCTTTCTTT CASSPPDRVLMNTEAFF
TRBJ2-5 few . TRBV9 TGTGCCAGCAGCGTACATGGAGAGACCCAGTACTTC CASSVHGETQYF
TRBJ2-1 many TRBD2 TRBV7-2 TGTGCCAGCAGCTTATTGCGGGGGAGCAACAATGAGCAGTTCTTC CASSLLRGSNNEQFF